A single sample is the source of the 20 T cell receptor beta chains below, sequenced in a study of Graves' ophthalmopathy and Graves' hyperthyroidism (dated by TCRdb to between 2017 and 2018). The instrument was an Illumina HiSeq 2000. For repertoire sequencing, TCR beta CDR3 regions were amplified from RNA transcripts. HTBI primers and the Qiagen OneStep RT-PCR kit were used in a first-round RT-PCR, which was followed by a second-round multiplex PCR, size selection and purification. TCRdb took the public reads, trimmed them with fastp at Q25, ran MiXCR for clone calling and kept in-frame beta chains. Entries are consolidated by CDR3 protein sequence, retaining the most common genes and DNA. The sample records hundreds of thousands of distinct CDR3 sequences, 20% to 25% of which are singletons. The ten biggest clones cover roughly 39% of the sample. Input material: peripheral blood. The source of these receptors is a woman between 45 and 65 years old with Graves' ophthalmopathy. Donor details come from another sample of the same person, matched by shared clones.

V gene TRBV6-1 combines with J gene TRBJ2-7; the D is unclear. V was pared by 7 bases and J by 5 bases, with 15 bases between. In germline, CDR1 is MNHNS, CDR2 SASEGT. The CDR3 is 13 residues long. DNA of the CDR3: TGTGCCAGCAAAGGAGTAAACCCTAACGAGCAGTACTTC. It is translated as CASKGVNPNEQYF.

This clonotype was picked up many times. The rearrangement uses TRBV4-2 and TRBJ1-2, with 9 bases lining up with TRBD1. This CDR3 has 16 amino acids. Germline V gene sequence: CDR1 LGHNA, CDR2 YNFKEQ. Losses at the gene ends were 3 bases for V and 8 bases for J; bases not matched to a gene: 13. This CDR3 reads CASSHPRGQGLGGYTF. The CDR3, as DNA: TGTGCCAGCAGCCACCCCCGCGGACAGGGGCTAGGGGGCTACACCTTC.

This clonotype was found many times. The chain combines TRBV18 with TRBJ2-5, with D tentatively TRBD2 (6 bases). CDR3 length: 15 amino acids. Trimming took off 3 bases at V and 2 bases at J, with 13 bases between the two ends. CDR1 is KGHSH and CDR2 is LQKENI in the germline V gene. DNA for the CDR3: TGTGCCAGCTCACCCCTAGCGACGAATCAAGAGACCCAGTACTTC. Translation: CASSPLATNQETQYF.

This clonotype was seen many times. This chain connects TRBV28 to TRBJ2-5; D not certain. CDR3 length equals 16 residues. Trimming pared 2 bases from V and 2 bases from J, leaving 15 bases between. CDR1 is MDHEN and CDR2 is SYDVKM in the germline V gene. CDR3 nucleotides: TGTGCCAGCAGTTTAGGCCTGACCGAAACTCAAGAGACCCAGTACTTC. As protein: CASSLGLTETQETQYF. The full variable domain, completed using reference TRBV28 and TRBJ2-5, is DVKVTQSSRYLVKRTGEKVFLECVQDMDHENMFWYRQDPGLGLRLIYFSYDVKMKEKGDIPEGYSVSREKKERFSLILESASTNQTSMYLCASSLGLTETQETQYFGPGTRLLVL.

This clonotype was observed a few times. The chain is built from TRBV24-1 and TRBJ2-7; no firm D call. The V end was cut by 4 bases, the J end by 3 bases, with 9 bases between. Germline V CDR1 and CDR2: KGHDR, SFDVKD. The CDR3 loop spans 13 amino acids. In nucleotides, the CDR3 is TGTGCCACCAGTGAAAATCACAACTACGAGCAGTACTTC. It encodes CATSENHNYEQYF.

This clonotype was detected ten times or more. The chain recombines TRBV7-2 with TRBJ1-3; TRBD1 agrees at 9 bases. Germline loops: CDR1 SGHTA, CDR2 FQGNSA. J gave up 2 bases and V 6 bases, and 2 bases lay outside the gene matches. The CDR3 contains 14 residues. CDR3 region: CASRGQGAGNTIYF. Written as DNA, the CDR3 is TGTGCCAGCAGGGGACAGGGAGCTGGAAACACCATATATTTT.

As to this clonotype: Being one base from a much bigger clone, this may be a read error. The chain is built from TRBV3-1 and TRBJ2-5; no clear D. This CDR3 spans 11 amino acids. The ends were cut back, 0 bases at V and 11 bases at J, with 7 bases in the middle. Germline values: CDR1 LGHDT, CDR2 YNNKEL (reference sequence). The CDR3 is CASSQEPRQYF. The DNA for the CDR3 is TGTGCCAGCAGCCAAGAACCCCGGCAGTACTTC.

This chain joins TRBV6-1 and TRBJ2-5; D might be TRBD1 (5 bases). This CDR3 spans 16 amino acids. Germline loops: CDR1 MNHNS, CDR2 SASEGT. Trimming removed 1 base from V and 5 bases from J, with 17 bases in between. The CDR3 protein is CASSEGRPQGYETQYF. The CDR3, as DNA: TGTGCCAGCAGTGAAGGGCGGCCGCAGGGTTACGAGACCCAGTACTTC.

This clonotype appeared many times. The chain couples TRBV6-2 or TRBV6-3 to TRBJ1-5, with D unresolved. The CDR3 extends over 12 amino acids. With 2 bases removed from V and 6 bases from J, the gap between germline ends came to 5 bases. Germline values: CDR1 MNHEY, CDR2 SVGEGT. CDR3 sequence: CASSYHPQPQHF. In DNA form, the CDR3 reads TGTGCCAGCAGTTACCATCCTCAGCCCCAGCATTTT.

This clonotype was recorded many times. The chain carries TRBV9 and TRBJ2-7; D possibly corresponds to TRBD1 (6 bases). The germline CDR1 and CDR2 sequences are SGDLS and YYNGEE. CDR3 length equals 13 residues. V gave up 2 bases and J gave up 6 bases, with 12 bases separating them. CDR3 protein: CASSVDSRGEQYF. DNA for the CDR3: TGTGCCAGCAGCGTGGACAGTCGGGGCGAGCAGTACTTC.

This clonotype was seen many times. The rearrangement joins TRBV28 to TRBJ2-7; D ambiguous. The CDR3 is made up of 14 amino acids. Trimming pared 7 bases from V and 1 base from J, leaving 14 bases between. CDR1 and CDR2 from the germline V gene are MDHEN and SYDVKM. In DNA, the CDR3 is TGTGCCAGCACCGTGGCGCTTTTTTCCTACGAGCAGTACTTC. Encoded protein: CASTVALFSYEQYF.

The chain has TRBV7-9 and TRBJ2-7, with 7 positions matching TRBD2. Germline V gene data show CDR1 as SEHNR and CDR2 as FQNEAQ (reference sequence). The CDR3 has 14 residues. The J segment lost 4 bases and the V segment lost 3 bases, leaving 6 bases of the junction unmatched. The CDR3 reads CASSLAGDRYEQYF. CDR3 sequence (DNA): TGTGCCAGCAGCTTGGCGGGAGATCGGTACGAGCAGTACTTC.

This clonotype was recorded at least ten times. V is TRBV7-9 and J is TRBJ2-5; tentatively, D is TRBD1 (6 bases). The length of the CDR3 is 15 residues. The germline V gene encodes CDR1 SEHNR and CDR2 FQNEAQ (reference sequence). Trimming removed 7 bases at V and 4 bases at J, with 19 bases between. CDR3 protein: CASTEAGRGGETQYF. CDR3 DNA: TGTGCCAGCACCGAGGCGGGCAGAGGGGGAGAGACCCAGTACTTC.

The chain carries TRBV12-3 or TRBV12-4 and TRBJ2-5; 8 bases match TRBD2. This CDR3 region has 14 residues. The V and J ends lost 7 bases and 4 bases, in that order; junction bases with no gene match: 8. CDR3 protein: CASTRGGGRETQYF. The CDR3 bases are TGTGCCAGCACCCGAGGCGGGGGGCGAGAGACCCAGTACTTC.

This clonotype was detected many times. The genes are TRBV7-8 and TRBJ2-5, with D possibly being TRBD2 (6 bases). Trimming pared 4 bases from V and 5 bases from J, leaving 14 bases between. Germline V gene data show CDR1 as SGHVS and CDR2 as FQNEAQ. The CDR3 runs to 14 residues. Here the CDR3 DNA reads TGTGCCAGCAGCTCCTCGGGAGTGGGGGAGACCCAGTACTTC. Amino acids: CASSSSGVGETQYF.

This clonotype has ten or more counts. The CDR3 here is CASSPYDRNYGYTF. CDR3 sequence (DNA): TGTGCCAGCAGTCCTTACGACAGGAACTATGGCTACACCTTC. The J gene is TRBJ1-2, the V gene TRBV28; possible D gene TRBD1, 6 bases. CDR3 size: 14 residues. Between the trimmed V and J ends, which lost 5 bases and 2 bases, there was a span of 12 bases. From germline, CDR1 is MDHEN and CDR2 SYDVKM.

This clonotype was counted ten times or more. The chain links TRBV6-2 or TRBV6-3 to TRBJ2-7, with a tentative D call TRBD1 (7 bases). Looked up from germline, CDR1 is MNHEY and CDR2 is SVGEGT. CDR3 length: 15 residues. V was pared by 6 bases and J by 1 base, with 16 bases between. The CDR3 DNA is TGTGCCAGCAGATGGGAGACAGGGACTTCCTACGAGCAGTACTTC. Translated, it gives CASRWETGTSYEQYF.

This clonotype was seen a handful of times. The gene calls are TRBV2 and TRBJ2-7; D gene uncertain. The length of the CDR3 is 12 residues. Between the trimmed V and J ends, which lost 4 bases and 5 bases, there was a span of 9 bases. The V gene's germline CDR1 is SNHLY and CDR2 FYNNEI. The chain's CDR3 is CASSVFFDEQYF. The CDR3 bases are TGTGCCAGCAGTGTATTTTTCGACGAGCAGTACTTC.

This clonotype has more than one count but fewer than ten. The chain uses TRBV5-1 and TRBJ2-6; 7 nucleotides match TRBD2. The CDR3 sequence is 16 residues long. J lost 9 bases, V lost 0 bases, and 9 bases had no gene match. Germline V CDR1 and CDR2: SGHRS, YFSETQ. The CDR3 spells CASSLEGGYRVNVLTF. As DNA, the CDR3 is TGCGCCAGCAGCTTGGAGGGAGGGTATCGTGTCAACGTCCTGACTTTC.

Turning to this clonotype: One junction end disagrees with the germline gene, perhaps due to a read error. J is TRBJ2-7 and V is TRBV28, with 7 nucleotides matching TRBD1. The CDR3 covers 13 residues. In germline, CDR1 is MDHEN, CDR2 SYDVKM. The CDR3 bases are TGTGCCTGCAGTCCAACAGGGGCCTACGAGCAGTACTTC. Protein sequence: CACSPTGAYEQYF.